These 2 T cell receptor beta chains were sequenced from one sample in a study of blood T cell repertoires in COVID-19. Clones were read by immunoSEQ multiplex PCR, and TCRdb kept only the in-frame ones, dropping some. Of approximately 230,000 clones in the sample, approximately 80% were seen once. The source material was PBMCs or T cells enriched from blood (not recorded which). These receptors were obtained from a man in his forties who had recovered from COVID-19.

The chain carries TRBV29-1 and TRBJ2-7; no clear D. V shed 4 bases and J shed 0 bases, with 7 bases lying between them. CDR3 size: 12 residues. Germline CDR1 and CDR2: SQVTM and ANQGSEA. Written as DNA, the CDR3 is TGCAGCGTTGCAAGCGACTCCTACGAGCAGTACTTC. Encoded protein: CSVASDSYEQYF.

The chain recombines TRBV9 with TRBJ1-5; D unresolved. The germline gives CDR1 SGDLS, CDR2 YYNGEE. The CDR3 has 15 residues. With 0 bases removed from V and 0 bases from J, the gap between germline ends came to 7 bases. The chain's CDR3 is CASSVGGNSNQPQHF. Written as DNA, the CDR3 is TGTGCCAGCAGCGTAGGAGGGAATAGCAATCAGCCCCAGCATTTT.